What follows are 16 T cell receptor beta chains derived from one specimen sequenced in a study of PD-1 blockade in classical Hodgkin lymphoma. There was relapse after autologous stem cell transplantation in every patient, and there was variation in brentuximab vedotin exposure. Measured with immunoSEQ multiplex PCR; TCRdb has only the in-frame clones, and not every one. The sample records 20,000 or so clones, about 73% being singletons. Sample: peripheral blood mononuclear cells (PBMCs), taken before the second cycle of nivolumab. The receptor source for this set is a human donor with classical Hodgkin lymphoma.

The table lists this clone with a few counts. The CDR3 here is CASSQAVEGIGKNEQFF. The CDR3 region has the DNA TGCGCCAGCAGCCAAGCGGTTGAGGGGATAGGGAAGAATGAGCAGTTCTTC. The chain joins TRBV4-1 to TRBJ2-1; D might be TRBD1 or TRBD2, each matching 5 bases. Germline values: CDR1 MGHRA, CDR2 YSYEKL. V was shortened by 1 base and J by 7 bases, with 20 bases between the two germline ends. The CDR3 is 17 residues long.

The gene calls are TRBV6-5 and TRBJ1-1, with TRBD1 as a possible D gene (5 bases). The CDR3 sequence is 16 residues long. Germline CDR1 reads MNHEY; CDR2 reads SVGAGI. Trimming took 1 base from V and 4 from J, leaving 16 bases between them. CDR3 amino acids: CASSYWQGTWATEAFF. The CDR3, as DNA: TGTGCCAGCAGTTACTGGCAGGGTACTTGGGCCACTGAAGCTTTCTTT.

The V gene is TRBV4-1, the J gene TRBJ2-7; D is uncertain. CDR1 is MGHRA and CDR2 is YSYEKL in the germline V gene. This CDR3 region has 15 residues. With 0 bases removed from V and 6 bases from J, the gap between germline ends came to 15 bases. The CDR3 DNA follows: TGCGCCAGCAGCCAAGACCCCCAGGTAGCAGGCGAGCAGTACTTC. Translation gives CASSQDPQVAGEQYF.

The chain is built from TRBV7-8 and TRBJ2-7; D is unresolved. Trimming pared 2 bases from V and 0 bases from J, leaving 8 bases between. This CDR3 contains 14 residues. Germline V gene data show CDR1 as SGHVS and CDR2 as FQNEAQ. The CDR3, as DNA: TGTGCCAGCAGCTTATCGGAAAGCTCCTACGAGCAGTACTTC. Translated: CASSLSESSYEQYF.

This chain connects TRBV19 to TRBJ1-5; D is ambiguous. CDR1 is LNHDA and CDR2 is SQIVND in the germline V gene (reference sequence). The CDR3 is 17 residues long. Trimming left V 5 bases short and J 0 bases short, with 17 bases between. CDR3 bases: TGTGCCAGTAGTGCCGGCACAGAGATTTATAGCAATCAGCCCCAGCATTTT. Its translation is CASSAGTEIYSNQPQHF.

DNA of the CDR3: TGCAGTGCTAGAGCCCGATCCGAGCAGTACTTC. Translating gives CSARARSEQYF. The V gene is TRBV20-1, the J gene TRBJ2-7; D call uncertain. Trimming pared 1 base from V and 6 bases from J, leaving 7 bases between. Per germline, CDR1 DFQATT and CDR2 SNEGSKA (reference sequence). The CDR3 is 11 amino acids.

This sequence joins TRBV4-1 and TRBJ2-3, with D hard to call. The CDR3 loop spans 17 amino acids. Looked up from germline, CDR1 is MGHRA and CDR2 is YSYEKL. With 6 bases removed from V and 1 base from J, the gap between germline ends came to 20 bases. CDR3: CASSHDGSITGTDTQYF. CDR3 DNA: TGCGCCAGCAGTCACGACGGATCTATAACGGGCACAGATACGCAGTATTTT.

This sequence joins TRBV5-1 and TRBJ2-2; D gene ambiguous. The V gene lost 0 bases and the J gene lost 3 bases, with 6 bases spanning the gap. This CDR3 has 14 amino acids. Looked up from germline, CDR1 is SGHRS and CDR2 is YFSETQ. Here the CDR3 reads CASSLVWYTGELFF. The CDR3 DNA reads TGCGCCAGCAGCTTGGTCTGGTACACCGGGGAGCTGTTTTTT.

This clone turned up a few times. The V and J genes are TRBV21-1 and TRBJ2-1; TRBD2, the table's D call, lacks a check against the DNA. TRBV21-1 is tagged as a pseudogene. This CDR3 region has 19 residues. CDR3 sequence: CASSEPGTSRNSSYNEQFF. CDR3 nucleotides: TGTGCCAGCAGCGAACCCGGGACTAGCCGAAACAGCTCCTACAATGAGCAGTTCTTC.

This chain joins TRBV7-8 and TRBJ2-2; unclear D gene. The length of the CDR3 is 13 residues. The germline CDR1 and CDR2 sequences are SGHVS and FQNEAQ. Trimming stripped 5 bases from V and 8 bases from J, with 12 bases between. CDR3 DNA: TGTGCCAGCAGCGCCATACTTGGGGGGGAGCTGTTTTTT. This gives the protein CASSAILGGELFF.

The chain couples TRBV2 to TRBJ2-7; weak D call: TRBD2 (6 bases). The CDR3 is 13 amino acids. Germline CDR1 reads SNHLY; CDR2 reads FYNNEI. V was trimmed by 2 bases and J by 4 bases, leaving 9 bases between them. The CDR3 loop reads CASSEYGGYEQYF. As DNA, the CDR3 is TGTGCCAGCAGTGAATACGGGGGTTACGAGCAGTACTTC. The full variable domain, in which reference TRBV2 and TRBJ2-7 provide the parts outside the CDR3, is EPEVTQTPSHQVTQMGQEVILRCVPISNHLYFYWYRQILGQKVEFLVSFYNNEISEKSEIFDDQFSVERPDGSNFTLKIRSTKLEDSAMYFCASSEYGGYEQYFGPGTRLTVT.

The chain uses TRBV15 and TRBJ2-3; 8 positions match TRBD1. This CDR3 region has 15 residues. Germline loops: CDR1 LNHNV, CDR2 YYDKDF (reference sequence). The junction had 17 bases not matched to a gene; V was cut back by 8 bases and J by 10 bases. The CDR3 DNA is TGTGCCACCCAGGGTAGGGCAGGGGGCTTCATCGCGCAGTATTTT. Translated, it gives CATQGRAGGFIAQYF.

This clone was found a few times. The CDR3 reads CASSESGLGIQYF. CDR3 sequence (DNA): TGCGCCAGCAGTGAGTCGGGGCTGGGCATTCAGTACTTC. V is TRBV10-2 and J is TRBJ2-4; the D gene is possibly TRBD1 (5 bases). The CDR3 length is 13 residues. V lost 0 bases and J 9 bases, leaving 9 bases between the germline ends. The V gene's germline CDR1 is WSHSY and CDR2 SAAADI.

The chain joins TRBV6-1 to TRBJ2-3, with a possible D match to TRBD2 (5 bases). This CDR3 contains 17 residues. Trimming removed 3 bases from V and 0 bases from J, with 16 bases in between. CDR1 is MNHNS, CDR2 SASEGT, per germline. CDR3 region: CASSDLAVYASTDTQYF. The CDR3 DNA reads TGTGCCAGCAGTGACCTAGCCGTGTATGCTAGCACAGATACGCAGTATTTT.

This clone has only a few counts. This chain links TRBV5-4 with TRBJ2-1; possibly TRBD1 for D (5 bases). Trimming took off 0 bases at V and 4 bases at J, with 8 bases between the two ends. This CDR3 contains 14 residues. Germline CDR1 reads SGHNT; CDR2 reads YYREEE (reference sequence). The CDR3 region has the DNA TGTGCCAGCAGCTTGGGACAGTCATACAATGAGCAGTTCTTC. Amino acid sequence: CASSLGQSYNEQFF.

The chain links TRBV29-1 to TRBJ1-2, with 7 positions matching TRBD1. Germline V CDR1 and CDR2: SQVTM, ANQGSEA. The CDR3 sequence is 13 residues long. V shed 3 bases, J shed 6 bases, and the junction held 7 bases outside the gene matches. The CDR3: CSVDKGAPDGYTF. In nucleotides, the CDR3 is TGCAGCGTTGATAAGGGGGCGCCGGATGGCTACACCTTC. Full variable domain (missing parts from reference TRBV29-1 and TRBJ1-2): SAVISQKPSRDICQRGTSLTIQCQVDSQVTMMFWYRQQPGQSLTLIATANQGSEATYESGFVIDKFPISRPNLTFSTLTVSNMSPEDSSIYLCSVDKGAPDGYTFGSGTRLTVV.